The text below deals with one TCR beta chain. The CDR3 extends over 19 amino acids. The V segment lost 1 base and the J segment 4 bases; nucleotides outside the gene matches: 8. Germline-derived CDR1 and CDR2 are KGHSH and LQKENI. This sample stems from a study of control samples from healthy donors and cancer patients. Assay: immunoSEQ multiplex PCR; the TCRdb copy retains only in-frame clones and omits some. The data contain 70,000 to 85,000 clones, 65% to 90% of them singletons. Source material: PBMCs. The TCR comes from a man between 60 and 70 years old with head and neck cancer. The genes are TRBV18 and TRBJ2-2, with 14 nucleotides matching TRBD2. The DNA for the CDR3 is TGTGCCAGCTCACCACTAGGGACTAGCGGGAGTACGAGCACCGGGGAGCTGTTTTTT. Its protein is CASSPLGTSGSTSTGELFF.